This passage covers 22 T cell receptor beta chains from one sample sequenced in a study of cytotoxic CD8 clonotypes in ibrutinib-treated CLL. Data came from immunoSEQ multiplex PCR; TCRdb stores just in-frame clones and leaves some out. The data contain 300,000 to 400,000 clones, about 61% of them singletons. Specimen: PBMCs, collected after 36 months of ibrutinib treatment. Receptors originate from a human donor with chronic lymphocytic leukemia.

In its sample, this clone was seen a few times. The chain links TRBV19 to TRBJ2-7; TRBD1 matches 8 bases. CDR3 length: 15 amino acids. Trimming at V came to 5 bases and at J to 0 bases, leaving 6 bases not matched to a gene. The germline V gene has CDR1 LNHDA and CDR2 SQIVND (reference sequence). The CDR3 sequence: CASSVTGTGSYEQYF. The CDR3 DNA sequence: TGTGCCAGTAGTGTCACCGGGACAGGCTCCTACGAGCAGTACTTC.

The chain couples TRBV29-1 to TRBJ1-2; TRBD1 aligns across 12 bases. From germline, CDR1 is SQVTM and CDR2 ANQGSEA. The CDR3 sequence is 20 residues long. The V and J ends lost 5 bases and 2 bases, in that order; junction bases with no gene match: 21. The CDR3 nucleotides are TGCAGCGTTTCCGCTAGTTTCGTGGGACAGGGGGCCCTCCAAAACTATGGCTACACCTTC. Translating it yields CSVSASFVGQGALQNYGYTF.

The CDR3 here is CASSLEHISNQPQHF. CDR3 nucleotide sequence: TGTGCCAGCAGCTTAGAACACATTAGCAATCAGCCCCAGCATTTT. The chain combines TRBV11-2 with TRBJ1-5; D not resolved. Germline CDR1 reads SGHAT; CDR2 reads FQNNGV. Trimming pared 0 bases from V and 0 bases from J, leaving 6 bases between. The CDR3 sequence is 15 residues long. Together with reference TRBV11-2 and TRBJ1-5, the CDR3 gives the full variable domain: EAGVAQSPRYKIIEKRQSVAFWCNPISGHATLYWYQQILGQGPKLLIQFQNNGVVDDSQLPKDRFSAERLKGVDSTLKIQPAKLEDSAVYLCASSLEHISNQPQHFGDGTRLSIL.

J is TRBJ2-1 and V is TRBV4-3; the match to TRBD1 covers 9 bases. The CDR3 consists of 15 residues. V shed 1 base and J 3 bases; nucleotides not matched to a gene: 1. The V gene's germline CDR1 is LGHNA and CDR2 YSLEER. The DNA of the CDR3 is TGCGCCAGCAGCCAAGGGACAGGGGTCTACAATGAGCAGTTCTTC. It is translated as CASSQGTGVYNEQFF.

This chain connects TRBV2 to TRBJ2-3; possibly TRBD1 or TRBD2 for D (5 bases each). Germline lookup yields CDR1 SNHLY and CDR2 FYNNEI. Trimming took off 4 bases at V and 2 bases at J, with 16 bases between the two ends. The CDR3 runs to 16 residues. In nucleotides, the CDR3 is TGTGCCAGCAGTGTTGAGGGGCTGGCGGTCACAGATACGCAGTATTTT. Translated, it gives CASSVEGLAVTDTQYF.

This chain links TRBV7-6 with TRBJ2-7, with 11 bases aligning to TRBD1. Germline lookup yields CDR1 SGHVS and CDR2 FNYEAQ. The junction had 10 bases not matched to a gene; V was cut back by 3 bases and J by 6 bases. The CDR3 has 16 residues. The CDR3, as DNA: TGTGCCAGCAGCTTTGGTCGGAGGACAGGGGGCGGCGAGCAGTACTTC. It translates to CASSFGRRTGGGEQYF.

V usage is TRBV6-5 and J usage is TRBJ1-1; a weak D match, TRBD1 (5 bases). This CDR3 contains 13 residues. V gave up 6 bases and J gave up 4 bases, with 12 bases separating them. Per germline, CDR1 MNHEY and CDR2 SVGAGI. Here the CDR3 DNA reads TGTGCCAGCAGGAAGGCGGGGGGCACTGAAGCTTTCTTT. It translates to CASRKAGGTEAFF.

This clone appeared once. This chain connects TRBV4-1 to TRBJ2-4, with D perhaps TRBD1 (6 bases). The CDR3 is made up of 17 amino acids. In germline, CDR1 is MGHRA, CDR2 YSYEKL. Trimming cost V 4 bases and J 0 bases, with 16 bases left between them. The CDR3 region has the DNA TGCGCCAGCAGCCCCGGACAGTTTATCCTAGCCAAAAACATTCAGTACTTC. It encodes CASSPGQFILAKNIQYF.

A note on this clone: Other nucleotide sequences in the sample specify the same CDR3. The chain is built from TRBV5-1 and TRBJ2-2; TRBD1 matches at 9 bases. The CDR3 runs 15 residues. V gave up 4 bases and J gave up 5 bases; unmatched junction bases: 6. Germline CDR1 and CDR2: SGHRS and YFSETQ. The CDR3 DNA reads as TGCGCCAGCAGCACTGACAGGGGGGGGACCGGGGAGCTGTTTTTT. Its protein product is CASSTDRGGTGELFF.

The chain uses TRBV7-8 and TRBJ1-6; D not certain. The CDR3 runs to 14 residues. Deletions cut 5 bases from V and 7 bases from J, with 12 bases between. The germline V gene has CDR1 SGHVS and CDR2 FQNEAQ. The CDR3 sequence: CASSLNFINSPLHF. In DNA form, the CDR3 reads TGTGCCAGCAGCCTAAACTTCATAAATTCACCCCTCCACTTT.

This clone was found a few times. The chain combines TRBV9 with TRBJ2-5; either TRBD1 or TRBD2 may fit D (6 bases each). CDR3 size: 16 residues. Trimming removed 8 bases at V and 6 bases at J, with 26 bases between. CDR1 is SGDLS and CDR2 is YYNGEE in the germline V gene. The CDR3 here is CARYIMGGSRTKTQYF. DNA of the CDR3: TGTGCCAGATACATTATGGGGGGCAGTCGCACGAAGACCCAGTACTTC.

The rearrangement joins TRBV5-4 to TRBJ1-3, with 10 positions matching TRBD1. Germline loops: CDR1 SGHNT, CDR2 YYREEE (reference sequence). V gave up 3 bases and J gave up 4 bases; unmatched junction bases: 13. CDR3 length: 18 amino acids. CDR3 protein: CASSWGTGAYRPGNTIYF. CDR3 DNA: TGTGCCAGCAGCTGGGGGACAGGGGCTTATCGTCCCGGAAACACCATATATTTT.

The chain links TRBV28 to TRBJ2-3; no clear D gene. V dropped 3 bases and J dropped 6 bases, with 7 bases sitting between them. CDR1 and CDR2 (germline): MDHEN, SYDVKM. The CDR3 extends over 12 amino acids. The CDR3 DNA sequence: TGTGCCAGCAGTTTCGCTAGGGATACGCAGTATTTT. As protein: CASSFARDTQYF.

This clone was picked up one time. The chain employs TRBV28 and TRBJ2-2, with D possibly TRBD2 on 6 matching bases. Per the germline V gene, CDR1 is MDHEN and CDR2 is SYDVKM. Trimming left V 6 bases short and J 4 bases short, with 15 bases between. The CDR3 runs 15 residues. Here the CDR3 DNA reads TGTGCCAGCAGGCCAAGACTAGTGCGCACCGGGGAGCTGTTTTTT. It encodes CASRPRLVRTGELFF.

This rearrangement joins TRBV2 to TRBJ1-2; D perhaps matches TRBD1 (5 bases). V was shortened by 6 bases and J by 4 bases, with 12 bases between the two germline ends. Per germline, CDR1 SNHLY and CDR2 FYNNEI. The CDR3 covers 13 residues. CDR3 loop: CASRGRAIYGYTF. Here the CDR3 DNA reads TGTGCCAGCAGGGGCAGGGCGATCTATGGCTACACCTTC.

The gene calls are TRBV2 and TRBJ2-3; D call uncertain. Trimming pared 6 bases from V and 4 bases from J, leaving 5 bases between. Germline V gives CDR1 SNHLY, CDR2 FYNNEI. The CDR3 sequence is 11 residues long. The CDR3 protein is CASRRSDTQYF. The CDR3 DNA follows: TGTGCCAGCAGGAGGTCAGATACGCAGTATTTT.

The rearrangement links TRBV5-4 to TRBJ1-6; tentative D call: TRBD1 (6 bases). V was clipped by 3 bases and J by 7 bases, with 17 bases between them. There are 16 residues in the CDR3. CDR1 and CDR2 from the germline V gene are SGHNT and YYREEE (reference sequence). The CDR3 here is CASSSAIGGGNSPLHF. For the CDR3, the DNA is TGTGCCAGCAGCTCCGCGATAGGGGGAGGGAATTCACCCCTCCACTTT.

The chain has TRBV15 and TRBJ2-3, with TRBD1 matching over 9 bases. CDR1 LNHNV and CDR2 YYDKDF come from the germline V gene (reference sequence). With 0 bases clipped from V and 5 bases from J, the junction kept 6 bases outside the gene matches. This CDR3 comprises 16 residues. Here the CDR3 reads CATSREVGQGLDTQYF. The DNA for the CDR3 is TGTGCCACCAGCAGAGAGGTGGGACAGGGACTAGATACGCAGTATTTT.

The chain uses TRBV5-1 and TRBJ2-7; D is possibly TRBD1 (5 bases). The germline CDR1 and CDR2 sequences are SGHRS and YFSETQ. This CDR3 has 15 residues. V lost 0 bases to trimming and J lost 2 bases, with 12 bases between them. DNA for the CDR3: TGCGCCAGCAGCTTGGTCCAGGGCGCTGCCTACGAGCAGTACTTC. Its translation is CASSLVQGAAYEQYF.

This clone turned up a few times. The chain joins TRBV9 to TRBJ2-7, with a tentative D call TRBD2 (5 bases). Germline CDR1 SGDLS, CDR2 YYNGEE. This CDR3 is 12 amino acids long. Trimming removed 3 bases from V and 6 bases from J, with 10 bases in between. In DNA form, the CDR3 reads TGTGCCAGCAGCGCCCTCGGAGGCGAGCAGTACTTC. Its translation is CASSALGGEQYF.

The CDR3 spells CASSFGRTDTQYF. CDR3 sequence (DNA): TGTGCCAGCAGCTTCGGGAGAACAGATACGCAGTATTTT. This sequence joins TRBV7-8 and TRBJ2-3; D may be TRBD2 (6 bases). The CDR3 loop spans 13 amino acids. Germline loops: CDR1 SGHVS, CDR2 FQNEAQ. Trimming left V 3 bases short and J 3 bases short, with 7 bases between.

With respect to this clone: The sample has other DNA sequences that encode this CDR3 too. The J gene is TRBJ2-5, the V gene TRBV7-9, with no clear D. V lost 1 base and J lost 2, with 5 bases in between. The CDR3 consists of 13 residues. CDR1 is SEHNR and CDR2 is FQNEAQ in the germline V gene (reference sequence). The CDR3: CASSLGGQETQYF. The DNA for the CDR3 is TGTGCCAGCAGCTTAGGGGGTCAAGAGACCCAGTACTTC.